This TCR beta chain comes out of a study of blood T cells in healthy people across ages. With respect to this clonotype: An end of the junction differs from the germline gene, which may be a read error.

It was with a sample-barcoded 5' primer and a J-beta primer mix that a second PCR of roughly 7 to 12 cycles was run. TCRdb used MiXCR to reprocess the 5' RACE reads, holding one entry per CDR3 protein. The repertoire holds 1.4 million or so distinct CDR3 sequences, 40% to 45% seen once, with under 5% in the top ten. Germline CDR1 reads KGHDR; CDR2 reads SFDVKD. The CDR3 is 14 amino acids. The chain recombines TRBV24-1 with TRBJ2-5; D perhaps matches TRBD1 (6 bases). This clonotype originated in a woman aged 18 to 35 in good health. Sequencing input: blood. CDR3 in amino acids: CVTSETGPQETQYF. DNA for the CDR3: TGTGTCACCAGCGAAACAGGGCCCCAAGAGACCCAGTACTTC.